This is a list of T cell receptor beta chains from one sample in a study of T cell repertoires in cytomegalovirus infection. For these TCRs, the target antigens are not known. MiXCR, applied by TCRdb to the reads, yields one record per CDR3 protein. The sample has approximately 910,000 distinct CDR3 sequences; approximately 31% are singletons. Sequencing used cultured CD8+ T cells from PBMCs, obtained from culture after CMV antigen stimulation. These receptors were taken from a human donor in good health (CMV status not recorded). Some clones in this sample may be carry-over from other donors' samples. The CDR3 runs from the conserved cysteine through the conserved F or W. The order of the fields is D gene, J gene, clone size, V gene, CDR3 protein, CDR3 DNA. The D gene is left open where the match is weak. Rows may omit the clone size; those that give it use once, few, many or a size class.

.	TRBJ1-5	few	TRBV6-1	CASSERGFSNQPQHF	TGTGCCAGCAGTGAAAGGGGTTTTAGCAATCAGCCCCAGCATTTT
.	TRBJ2-1	.	TRBV15	CATSFLGAGEQFF	TGTGCCACCAGCTTCCTGGGGGCTGGCGAGCAGTTCTTC
.	TRBJ1-5	.	TRBV4-1	CASSQVRGRGPQHF	TGCGCCAGCAGCCAAGTGCGGGGGCGCGGGCCCCAGCATTTT
TRBD1	TRBJ1-4	once	TRBV4-2	CASSHRTGVVEKLFF	TGTGCCAGCAGCCACAGGACAGGGGTTGTGGAAAAACTGTTTTTT
.	TRBJ2-2	few	TRBV4-1	CASMTPTGELFF	TGCGCCAGCATGACCCCTACCGGGGAGCTGTTTTTT
.	TRBJ2-5	few	TRBV6-5	CASSQGSFGTQYF	TGTGCCAGCAGCCAGGGAAGTTTTGGGACCCAGTACTTC
.	TRBJ1-2	.	TRBV5-1	CASSLMWGTPNYGYTF	TGCGCCAGCAGCTTGATGTGGGGCACGCCTAACTATGGCTACACCTTC
TRBD1	TRBJ2-1	.	TRBV7-8	CASSLAGTGVDEQFF	TGTGCCAGCAGCTTAGCGGGGACAGGGGTCGATGAGCAGTTCTTC
.	TRBJ1-2	.	TRBV11-2	CASSVGWGASNYGYTF	TGTGCCAGCAGCGTAGGTTGGGGGGCATCTAACTATGGCTACACCTTC
TRBD1	TRBJ2-5	few	TRBV12-5	CASGRTGERETQYF	TGTGCTAGTGGTAGGACAGGGGAGAGAGAGACCCAGTACTTC
TRBD2	TRBJ2-1	few	TRBV6-1	CASGSGANNEQFF	TGTGCCAGCGGTAGCGGGGCTAACAATGAGCAGTTCTTC
.	TRBJ1-1	.	TRBV2	CASLSPQGKAEAFF	TGTGCCAGCCTTTCCCCCCAGGGGAAAGCTGAAGCTTTCTTT
TRBD1	TRBJ1-2	.	TRBV7-9	CASSTNRGSYGYTF	TGTGCCAGCAGCACAAACAGGGGAAGCTATGGCTACACCTTC
.	TRBJ1-1	few	TRBV7-7	CASSPLANTEAFF	TGTGCTAGCAGCCCTTTAGCGAACACTGAAGCTTTCTTT
.	TRBJ2-1	few	TRBV20-1	CSARDLVASAPSNEQFF	TGCAGTGCTAGAGACCTCGTAGCCTCGGCCCCTTCCAATGAGCAGTTCTTC
.	TRBJ1-2	many	TRBV7-8	CASSSPTARRFFGYTF	TGTGCCAGCAGCTCGCCGACAGCGCGGCGGTTTTTTGGCTACACCTTC
.	TRBJ2-1	.	TRBV29-1	CSVPLGEQFF	TGCAGCGTCCCCTTGGGAGAGCAGTTCTTC
.	TRBJ2-5	many	TRBV6-5	CASRGWTEETQYF	TGTGCCAGCCGGGGGTGGACAGAAGAGACCCAGTACTTC
.	TRBJ2-2	few	TRBV6-2/TRBV6-3	CASSYNRNTGELFF	TGTGCCAGCAGTTACAACAGGAACACCGGGGAGCTGTTTTTT
TRBD1	TRBJ1-2	few	TRBV4-1	CASSQDLIQGAPYGYTF	TGCGCCAGCAGCCAAGATCTTATTCAGGGGGCTCCCTATGGCTACACCTTC
.	TRBJ2-3	few	TRBV4-1	CASSRAGTDTQYF	TGCGCCAGCAGCCGCGCAGGCACAGATACGCAGTATTTT
.	TRBJ1-1	.	TRBV19	CASSIVVGAGTEAFF	TGTGCCAGTAGTATCGTTGTAGGGGCTGGGACTGAAGCTTTCTTT
.	TRBJ2-1	many	TRBV7-2	CASSLINYNEQFF	TGTGCCAGCAGCCTTATAAACTACAATGAGCAGTTCTTC
.	TRBJ2-7	once	TRBV5-5	CASSHGLPQDYEQYF	TGTGCCAGCAGCCATGGACTCCCGCAGGATTACGAGCAGTACTTC
.	TRBJ1-6	.	TRBV7-2	CASSPFGHSYNSPLHF	TGTGCCAGCAGCCCATTCGGGCACTCCTATAATTCACCCCTCCACTTT
.	TRBJ1-6	.	TRBV7-9	CASSFSELGPNSPLHF	TGTGCCAGCAGCTTCTCGGAATTGGGTCCAAATTCACCCCTCCACTTT
TRBD1	TRBJ2-1	many	TRBV28	CASSLRGGQGVDEQFF	TGTGCCAGCAGTTTAAGGGGAGGACAGGGCGTCGATGAGCAGTTCTTC
TRBD2	TRBJ2-2	.	TRBV12-5	CASGFETERTSGALNTGELFF	TGTGCTAGTGGTTTCGAAACCGAACGGACTAGCGGGGCCCTCAACACCGGGGAGCTGTTTTTT
TRBD1	TRBJ1-5	.	TRBV4-1	CASSQAMTGGNQPQHF	TGCGCCAGCAGCCAAGCAATGACAGGGGGAAATCAGCCCCAGCATTTT
.	TRBJ1-2	.	TRBV9	CASSASRLTYGYTF	TGTGCCAGCAGCGCTAGCCGACTGACCTATGGCTACACCTTC
.	TRBJ1-1	.	TRBV12-3/TRBV12-4	CASSFGLGGYTEAFF	TGTGCCAGCAGTTTTGGCTTGGGGGGCTACACTGAAGCTTTCTTT
TRBD1	TRBJ1-2	.	TRBV15	CATSRDHLAGQVYGYTF	TGTGCCACCAGCAGAGATCATTTAGCGGGACAGGTCTATGGCTACACCTTC
.	TRBJ2-5	.	TRBV23-1	CASSQPPKGGGQETQYF	TGCGCCAGCAGTCAGCCCCCGAAAGGGGGAGGTCAAGAGACCCAGTACTTC
TRBD1	TRBJ2-5	.	TRBV12-3/TRBV12-4	CASSFGTGDGETQYF	TGTGCCAGCAGTTTTGGGACAGGGGACGGAGAGACCCAGTACTTC
.	TRBJ1-1	.	TRBV6-5	CASSLERYTEAFF	TGTGCCAGCAGTTTAGAAAGGTACACTGAAGCTTTCTTT
TRBD2	TRBJ2-5	few	TRBV5-6	CASSLAFTSGEYETQYF	TGTGCCAGCAGCTTGGCCTTCACTAGCGGGGAGTACGAGACCCAGTACTTC
.	TRBJ1-1	.	TRBV6-2/TRBV6-3	CASSSGHWAEAFF	TGTGCCAGCAGTTCCGGACATTGGGCTGAAGCTTTCTTT
TRBD2	TRBJ2-5	.	TRBV2	CATSGGAGETQYF	TGTGCCACTAGCGGGGGGGCGGGTGAGACCCAGTACTTC
.	TRBJ1-5	.	TRBV27	CTSREQGRDQPQHF	TGTACCAGCCGGGAACAGGGACGGGATCAGCCCCAGCATTTT
.	TRBJ2-5	.	TRBV5-5	CASTQEGWEGETQYF	TGTGCCAGCACCCAGGAGGGTTGGGAAGGAGAGACCCAGTACTTC
.	TRBJ2-1	.	TRBV11-2	CASNVGDSYNEQFF	TGTGCCAGCAACGTGGGGGACTCCTACAATGAGCAGTTCTTC
TRBD1	TRBJ1-4	.	TRBV27	CASRLFRTGDRNEKLFF	TGTGCCAGCCGTTTATTCAGGACAGGGGACCGAAATGAAAAACTGTTTTTT
.	TRBJ1-2	few	TRBV7-9	CASSWRAENYGYTF	TGTGCCAGCAGTTGGAGAGCGGAAAACTATGGCTACACCTTC
.	TRBJ1-1	.	TRBV10-1	CASSESLMNTEAFF	TGCGCCAGCAGTGAGTCCCTCATGAACACTGAAGCTTTCTTT
.	TRBJ2-5	.	TRBV7-3	CASSPLGRLVGKETQYF	TGTGCCAGCAGCCCCCTGGGTAGACTAGTGGGGAAGGAGACCCAGTACTTC
TRBD1	TRBJ2-5	once	TRBV10-3	CAIRQQGSTETQYF	TGTGCCATCAGACAACAGGGGTCCACGGAGACCCAGTACTTC
.	TRBJ2-7	.	TRBV7-3	CASRGGDYEQYF	TGTGCCAGCAGGGGCGGGGACTACGAGCAGTACTTC
.	TRBJ1-5	.	TRBV4-1	CASSQTSGGSNQPQHF	TGCGCCAGCAGCCAAACTAGCGGAGGTAGCAATCAGCCCCAGCATTTT
.	TRBJ1-5	few	TRBV4-1	CASSQEEGGNQPQHF	TGCGCCAGCAGCCAAGAAGAGGGAGGCAATCAGCCCCAGCATTTT